These 30 T cell receptor beta chains were sequenced from one sample in a study of early stage breast cancer tumors. TCRdb keeps only in-frame clones here, not all; method: immunoSEQ multiplex PCR. The data show about 4,800 clones, 60% to 80% seen once. Input material: normal breast tissue next to the tumor. Receptors were obtained from a person aged 55 to 75 with breast cancer.

This clone was seen a single time. This chain uses TRBV6-5 with TRBJ1-1; tentative D call: TRBD1 (6 bases). CDR1 and CDR2 (germline): MNHEY, SVGAGI. Trimming took 5 bases from V and 4 from J, leaving 11 bases between them. The CDR3 has 13 residues. The CDR3 spells CASSENRVTEAFF. CDR3 nucleotides: TGTGCCAGCAGTGAAAACAGGGTCACTGAAGCTTTCTTT.

This chain joins TRBV4-1 and TRBJ1-3; D is unclear. The V end was cut by 4 bases, the J end by 0 bases, with 10 bases between. Looked up from germline, CDR1 is MGHRA and CDR2 is YSYEKL. This CDR3 comprises 15 residues. The CDR3 loop reads CASSPAQVSGNTIYF. As DNA, the CDR3 is TGCGCCAGCAGCCCGGCTCAGGTCTCTGGAAACACCATATATTTT.

This chain uses TRBV9 with TRBJ1-1; D might be TRBD1 (6 bases). The V end lost 4 bases, the J end lost 4 bases, and 14 bases lay between the germline ends. The CDR3 extends over 14 amino acids. Germline CDR1 reads SGDLS; CDR2 reads YYNGEE. The CDR3 DNA follows: TGTGCCAGCAGCCCCCGACAGGAGGTCACTGAAGCTTTCTTT. It translates to CASSPRQEVTEAFF.

This sequence joins TRBV10-3 and TRBJ1-5, with D hard to call. Trimming stripped 3 bases from V and 0 bases from J, with 9 bases between. Germline-derived CDR1 and CDR2 are ENHRY and SYGVKD. This CDR3 comprises 15 residues. CDR3 residues: CAISEGQNSNQPQHF. Written as DNA, the CDR3 is TGTGCCATCAGTGAAGGGCAGAATAGCAATCAGCCCCAGCATTTT.

This clone turned up a few times. The rearrangement links TRBV4-1 to TRBJ2-5, with a tentative D call TRBD1 (5 bases). Trimming pared 3 bases from V and 7 bases from J, leaving 15 bases between. The germline V gene encodes CDR1 MGHRA and CDR2 YSYEKL. CDR3 length: 14 residues. The CDR3 loop is CASSQGPGIVTQYF. DNA for the CDR3: TGCGCCAGCAGCCAGGGCCCAGGGATTGTGACCCAGTACTTC.

This clone showed up just a few times. The CDR3 nucleotides are TGTGCCAGCAGCCGAGGGGTGAACAATCAGCCCCAGCATTTT. Residues: CASSRGVNNQPQHF. The genes are TRBV5-6 and TRBJ1-5, with D maybe TRBD1 (5 bases). Germline CDR1 and CDR2: SGHDT and YYEEEE. V was shortened by 4 bases and J by 3 bases, with 11 bases between the two germline ends. The CDR3 length is 14 residues.

The rearrangement uses TRBV29-1 and TRBJ1-3; no clear D. This CDR3 has 13 amino acids. The V end was cut by 4 bases, the J end by 0 bases, with 7 bases between. Germline CDR1 reads SQVTM; CDR2 reads ANQGSEA. CDR3 region: CSVAPASGNTIYF. CDR3 nucleotides: TGCAGCGTTGCGCCAGCCTCTGGAAACACCATATATTTT.

In nucleotides, the CDR3 is TGTGCCAGCAGTTACTCGGGACAGCGGTACGAGCAGTACTTC. Translation: CASSYSGQRYEQYF. The rearrangement links TRBV6-7 to TRBJ2-7, with 7 bases matching TRBD1. TRBV6-7 is an ORF; its function is uncertain. V shed 0 bases, J shed 4 bases, and the junction held 3 bases outside the gene matches. This CDR3 spans 14 amino acids.

The chain uses TRBV29-1 and TRBJ1-1; the D gene is possibly TRBD1 (5 bases). The V end lost 5 bases, the J end lost 0 bases, and 10 bases lay between the germline ends. In germline, CDR1 is SQVTM, CDR2 ANQGSEA. The CDR3 runs to 13 residues. In DNA, the CDR3 is TGCAGCGTTTACCCAGGGCTGAACACTGAAGCTTTCTTT. It is translated as CSVYPGLNTEAFF.

The chain joins TRBV19 to TRBJ1-2, with D possibly TRBD1 on 5 matching bases. The V and J ends lost 4 bases and 6 bases respectively, with 12 bases between them. The length of the CDR3 is 13 residues. The germline V gene encodes CDR1 LNHDA and CDR2 SQIVND (reference sequence). The CDR3 sequence is CASSTTGGDGYTF. DNA of the CDR3: TGTGCCAGTAGTACTACGGGGGGGGATGGCTACACCTTC.

CDR3 DNA sequence: TGTACGATCAGGGGGGAAACTGAAGCTTTCTTT. Its translation: CTIRGETEAFF. J is TRBJ1-1 and V is TRBV6-6; 7 bases map to TRBD1. This CDR3 has 11 residues. The germline V gene encodes CDR1 MNHNY and CDR2 SVGAGI (reference sequence).

Only a few counts were recorded for this clone. The gene calls are TRBV10-1 and TRBJ1-5; D call uncertain. CDR3 length equals 10 residues. In germline, CDR1 is WNHNN, CDR2 SYGVQD (reference sequence). Trimming left V 5 bases short and J 13 bases short, with 9 bases between. Here the CDR3 DNA reads TGCGCCAGCAGTTACGCATCGCAGCATTTT. This sequence encodes CASSYASQHF.

This clone was detected only once. J is TRBJ2-7 and V is TRBV7-2; D might be TRBD2 (6 bases). V lost 0 bases, J lost 0 bases, and 12 bases lay in between. Per germline, CDR1 SGHTA and CDR2 FQGNSA. The CDR3 contains 16 residues. CDR3 amino acids: CASSLAASVTSYEQYF. In nucleotides, the CDR3 is TGTGCCAGCAGCTTAGCGGCTAGCGTTACCTCCTACGAGCAGTACTTC.

The chain combines TRBV2 with TRBJ2-1; no definite D call. Trimming pared 4 bases from V and 10 bases from J, leaving 14 bases between. The CDR3 totals 13 residues. Germline CDR1 is SNHLY and CDR2 is FYNNEI. The CDR3 DNA follows: TGTGCCAGCAGTGTCTCGGAGCTTGGCGAGCAGTTCTTC. Its translation is CASSVSELGEQFF.

V usage is TRBV6-4 and J usage is TRBJ1-2; D uncertain. The V end lost 5 bases, the J end lost 2 bases, and 15 bases lay between the germline ends. CDR3 length: 15 residues. Germline assignment: CDR1 MRHNA and CDR2 SNTAGT. CDR3 amino acids: CASSQDGSPNYGYTF. The CDR3 nucleotides read TGTGCCAGCAGTCAGGACGGTAGTCCCAACTATGGCTACACCTTC.

This clone was counted only a few times. A junction boundary mismatches the germline segment, possibly from a read error. The V and J genes are TRBV6-6 and TRBJ2-7; 7 bases align to TRBD2. This CDR3 is 14 amino acids long. Germline assignment: CDR1 MNHNY and CDR2 SVGAGI (reference sequence). The CDR3 region has the DNA TGTGCCAGCAGTCACTCGCGGGAGTTGAACGAGCAGTACTTC. Its translation: CASSHSRELNEQYF.

The gene calls are TRBV6-1 and TRBJ2-7; 7 positions match TRBD2. V shed 0 bases and J 2 bases; nucleotides not matched to a gene: 10. The CDR3 totals 17 residues. Looked up from germline, CDR1 is MNHNS and CDR2 is SASEGT. The CDR3 nucleotides are TGTGCCAGCAGTGAAGCGCTTGCGGGAGTCCCAGCCTACGAGCAGTACTTC. Translating gives CASSEALAGVPAYEQYF.

This clone was seen a few times. The gene calls are TRBV28 and TRBJ2-7; no clear D gene. Germline-derived CDR1 and CDR2 are MDHEN and SYDVKM. CDR3 length: 14 amino acids. V dropped 5 bases and J dropped 0 bases, with 11 bases sitting between them. CDR3 sequence: CASSGWTSSYEQYF. CDR3 nucleotide sequence: TGTGCCAGCAGTGGCTGGACGAGCTCCTACGAGCAGTACTTC.

The chain is built from TRBV5-4 and TRBJ2-2; TRBD2 is a possible D gene (5 bases). The CDR3 contains 16 residues. The V gene lost 4 bases and the J gene lost 0 bases, with 13 bases spanning the gap. The V gene's germline CDR1 is SGHNT and CDR2 YYREEE (reference sequence). The CDR3 DNA reads as TGTGCCAGCAGCCCCGGGATTCCCGCGAACACCGGGGAGCTGTTTTTT. Translating it yields CASSPGIPANTGELFF.

The chain combines TRBV15 with TRBJ2-3; D may be TRBD1 (6 bases). The CDR3 contains 16 residues. Germline V lookup: CDR1 LNHNV, CDR2 YYDKDF (reference sequence). The germline V and J ends were trimmed by 0 bases and 2 bases, with 12 bases remaining between them. The CDR3 DNA reads TGTGCCACCAGCAGAGATGAGGCAGGGGACACAGATACGCAGTATTTT. It codes for CATSRDEAGDTDTQYF. The full variable domain, completed using reference TRBV15 and TRBJ2-3, is DAMVIQNPRYQVTQFGKPVTLSCSQTLNHNVMYWYQQKSSQAPKLLFHYYDKDFNNEADTPDNFQSRRPNTSFCFLDIRSPGLGDTAMYLCATSRDEAGDTDTQYFGPGTRLTVL.

V is TRBV6-6 and J is TRBJ1-1, with unresolved D. This CDR3 has 13 residues. Between the trimmed V and J ends, which lost 6 bases and 7 bases, there was a span of 15 bases. In germline, CDR1 is MNHNY, CDR2 SVGAGI (reference sequence). This CDR3 is CASSARSGLEAFF. CDR3 bases: TGTGCCAGCAGCGCGAGGTCGGGCCTTGAAGCTTTCTTT.

This chain joins TRBV19 and TRBJ1-2; maybe TRBD1 (5 bases). Trimming removed 4 bases from V and 1 base from J, with 10 bases in between. The CDR3 is 14 residues long. Germline-derived CDR1 and CDR2 are LNHDA and SQIVND (reference sequence). This CDR3 reads CASSKGTVNYGYTF. In nucleotides, the CDR3 is TGTGCCAGTAGTAAAGGGACGGTTAACTATGGCTACACCTTC.

The rearrangement joins TRBV2 to TRBJ1-4; no firm D call. V was trimmed by 5 bases and J by 0 bases, leaving 13 bases between them. The CDR3 loop spans 16 amino acids. Germline CDR1 is SNHLY and CDR2 is FYNNEI. CDR3 in amino acids: CASSPPLQATNEKLFF. The CDR3 DNA sequence: TGTGCCAGCAGTCCCCCGCTCCAAGCAACTAATGAAAAACTGTTTTTT.

CDR3 sequence: CASSSHGAGRPLLYNEQFF. In nucleotides, the CDR3 is TGTGCCAGCAGTTCCCATGGGGCAGGCCGCCCCCTCTTGTACAATGAGCAGTTCTTC. The chain uses TRBV6-8 and TRBJ2-1, with D possibly being TRBD1 (5 bases). V was cut by 4 bases and J by 4 bases, with 26 bases left in between. Per the germline V gene, CDR1 is MNHGY and CDR2 is SAAAGT. The CDR3 length is 19 residues.

The rearrangement links TRBV10-3 to TRBJ2-3; D possibly corresponds to TRBD2 (6 bases). The ends were cut back, 3 bases at V and 5 bases at J, with 12 bases in the middle. The germline V gene has CDR1 ENHRY and CDR2 SYGVKD. This CDR3 is built from 14 residues. In nucleotides, the CDR3 is TGTGCCATCAGTGACGGGGGTGGGGGAGATACGCAGTATTTT. Its protein product is CAISDGGGGDTQYF.

The table lists this clone with a few counts. The genes are TRBV7-2 and TRBJ2-5; D is possibly TRBD2 (5 bases). This CDR3 has 15 residues. Between the trimmed V and J ends, which lost 7 bases and 2 bases, there was a span of 17 bases. Germline CDR1 is SGHTA and CDR2 is FQGNSA. For the CDR3, the DNA is TGTGCCAGCACCCCTTGGGCGGGTAGACAAGAGACCCAGTACTTC. It encodes CASTPWAGRQETQYF.

The chain carries TRBV2 and TRBJ2-7; the D is unclear. The CDR3 is made up of 16 amino acids. V lost 2 bases, J lost 3 bases, and 17 bases lay in between. Germline CDR1 and CDR2: SNHLY and FYNNEI. The CDR3 DNA reads as TGTGCCAGCAGTGAATCCCTCGACACGGTCTACTACGAGCAGTACTTC. This encodes CASSESLDTVYYEQYF.

The CDR3 DNA follows: TGTGCCTGGAGAAGGGGGCGGGTGGGGGCCAACGTCCTGACTTTC. This codes for CAWRRGRVGANVLTF. The rearrangement links TRBV30 to TRBJ2-6; 7 nucleotides match TRBD1. With 3 bases clipped from V and 4 bases from J, the junction kept 6 bases outside the gene matches. From germline, CDR1 is GTSNPN and CDR2 SVGIG (reference sequence). The CDR3 sequence is 15 residues long.

This chain joins TRBV27 and TRBJ2-3; 8 bases match TRBD2. The germline CDR1 and CDR2 sequences are MNHEY and SMNVEV (reference sequence). The CDR3 spans 17 residues. With V trimmed by 1 base and J by 0 bases, 6 bases remained unmatched. The CDR3 loop reads CASSLLGAGESTDTQYF. The CDR3 bases are TGTGCCAGCAGTTTATTGGGAGCGGGGGAGAGCACAGATACGCAGTATTTT.

This chain uses TRBV7-3 with TRBJ2-2; possibly TRBD1 or TRBD2 for D (6 bases each). Germline V gene lookup returns CDR1 SGHTA and CDR2 FQGTGA. CDR3 length equals 15 residues. The germline V and J ends were trimmed by 7 bases and 1 base, with 13 bases remaining between them. In DNA form, the CDR3 reads TGTGCCAGCACCTTCGGGGGCGGGAACACCGGGGAGCTGTTTTTT. This codes for CASTFGGGNTGELFF.